This T cell receptor beta chain comes out of a study of blood T cell repertoires in COVID-19. The protocol was immunoSEQ multiplex PCR, while the TCRdb copy is restricted to in-frame clones and leaves out a portion. The table shows 150,000 to 200,000 clones, with around 90% occurring only once. Deletions cut 1 base from V and 3 bases from J, with 12 bases between. The CDR3 length is 15 residues. Per germline, CDR1 KGHSH and CDR2 LQKENI. The specimen sequenced was peripheral blood. V is TRBV18 and J is TRBJ1-1; maybe TRBD1 (6 bases). This TCR was sampled from a man aged 40-50 years with active or convalescent COVID-19. CDR3 nucleotides: TGTGCCAGCTCACCACAGACAGGCGGCGACACTGAAGCTTTCTTT. This translates into CASSPQTGGDTEAFF.